This T cell receptor (beta chain) was sequenced during a study of T-cell reconstitution after alpha-beta-depleted transplantation in children. This clonotype has at least ten counts. With V trimmed by 7 bases and J by 5 bases, 11 bases remained unmatched. The CDR3 contains 15 residues. Germline values: CDR1 SGHRS, CDR2 YFSETQ. Unique molecular identifiers were incorporated into the prepared TCRbeta library. A single record per CDR3 protein comes from TCRdb applying MiXCR to the PCR reads. Among around 450,000 distinct CDR3 sequences listed, roughly a tenth were seen once. This sequence originates from a child between 2 and 9 years old with inherited bone marrow failure, due to receive a stem cell transplant. The J gene is TRBJ2-1, the V gene TRBV5-1; 8 nucleotides agree with TRBD2. This sample comprised PBMCs, obtained before TCRalphabeta/CD19-depleted stem cell transplant. As DNA, the CDR3 is TGCGCCAGCCAAGCGGGAGTAGTATGGGACAATGAGCAGTTCTTC. It specifies CASQAGVVWDNEQFF.